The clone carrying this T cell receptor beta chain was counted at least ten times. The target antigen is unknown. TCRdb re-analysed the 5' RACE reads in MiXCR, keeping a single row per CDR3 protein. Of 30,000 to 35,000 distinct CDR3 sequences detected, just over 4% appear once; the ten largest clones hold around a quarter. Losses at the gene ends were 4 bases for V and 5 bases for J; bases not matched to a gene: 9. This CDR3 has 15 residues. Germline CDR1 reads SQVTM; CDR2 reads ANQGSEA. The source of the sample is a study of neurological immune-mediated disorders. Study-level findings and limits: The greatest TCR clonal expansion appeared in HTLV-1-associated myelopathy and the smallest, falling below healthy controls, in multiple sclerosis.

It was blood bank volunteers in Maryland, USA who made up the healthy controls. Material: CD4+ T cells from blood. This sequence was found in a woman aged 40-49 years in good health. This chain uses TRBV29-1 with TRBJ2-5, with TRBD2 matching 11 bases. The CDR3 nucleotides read TGCAGCGTTGGGCTAGCGGGGGGCAGTCGGGAGACCCAGTACTTC. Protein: CSVGLAGGSRETQYF.